This T cell receptor (beta chain) emerged from a study of T cells in Graves' hyperthyroidism and ophthalmopathy. It was 8.5 to 10 ml of fresh peripheral blood that supplied the PBMCs. The CDR3 has 14 residues. The germline CDR1 and CDR2 sequences are SQVTM and ANQGSEA. Trimming took off 8 bases at V and 0 bases at J, with 14 bases between the two ends. Regions amplified from RNA transcripts were the TCR beta CDR3 regions. In the first-round RT-PCR of the TCR CDR3, the HTBI primer set was used. TCRdb reprocessed the multiplex PCR reads with MiXCR, giving one entry per CDR3 protein. The table lists roughly 700,000 distinct CDR3 sequences, roughly a third of them singletons.

This TCR derives from a woman in her thirties or forties with Graves' hyperthyroidism. The sample taken for sequencing was blood. The chain carries TRBV29-1 and TRBJ1-3, with D uncertain. The CDR3 nucleotides read TGCAGCTTGGGTTCTTGGTACTCTGGAAACACCATATATTTT. Translating it yields CSLGSWYSGNTIYF.